This TCR beta chain stems from a study of T cell changes during pregnancy in multiple sclerosis. This clone appeared once. TCRdb keeps only in-frame clones here, not all; method: immunoSEQ multiplex PCR. The table shows 50,000 or so clones, with around 92% occurring only once. Germline V gene data show CDR1 as SGDLS and CDR2 as YYNGEE. Between the trimmed V and J ends, which lost 1 base and 1 base, there was a span of 7 bases. The CDR3 covers 14 residues. The origin of this receptor is a female donor with multiple sclerosis, enrolled in a pregnancy study. The material sequenced was CD4+ T cells from peripheral blood mononuclear cells, taken in the third trimester of pregnancy. V gene TRBV9 combines with J gene TRBJ2-3; no firm D call. The CDR3 sequence: CASSVQSGTDTQYF. The CDR3 region has the DNA TGTGCCAGCAGCGTACAAAGCGGCACAGATACGCAGTATTTT.